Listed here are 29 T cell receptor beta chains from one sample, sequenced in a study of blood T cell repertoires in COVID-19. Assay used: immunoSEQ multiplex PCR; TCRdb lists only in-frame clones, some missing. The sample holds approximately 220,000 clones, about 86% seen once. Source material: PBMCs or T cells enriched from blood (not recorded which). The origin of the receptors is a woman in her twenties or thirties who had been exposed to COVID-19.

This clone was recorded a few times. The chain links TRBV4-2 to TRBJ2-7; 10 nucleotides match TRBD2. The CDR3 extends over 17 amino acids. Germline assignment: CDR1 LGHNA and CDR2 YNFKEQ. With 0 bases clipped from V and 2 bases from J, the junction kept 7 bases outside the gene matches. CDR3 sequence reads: CASSQDLGAGGTYEQYF. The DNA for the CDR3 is TGTGCCAGCAGCCAAGATTTGGGAGCGGGGGGGACCTACGAGCAGTACTTC.

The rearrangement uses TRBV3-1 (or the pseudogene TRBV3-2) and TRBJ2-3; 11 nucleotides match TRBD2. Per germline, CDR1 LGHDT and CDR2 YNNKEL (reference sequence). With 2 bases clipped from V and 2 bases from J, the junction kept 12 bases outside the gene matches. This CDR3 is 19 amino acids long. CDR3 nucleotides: TGTGCCAGCAGCCAATACGAGTCTAGCGGGGGGACTCCCACAGATACGCAGTATTTT. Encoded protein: CASSQYESSGGTPTDTQYF.

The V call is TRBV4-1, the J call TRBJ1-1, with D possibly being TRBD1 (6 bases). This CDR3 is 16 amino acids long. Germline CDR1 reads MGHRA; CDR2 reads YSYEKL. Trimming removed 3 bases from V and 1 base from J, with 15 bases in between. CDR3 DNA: TGCGCCAGCAGCCACCCCAGGGGAGGGTGGAACACTGAAGCTTTCTTT. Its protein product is CASSHPRGGWNTEAFF.

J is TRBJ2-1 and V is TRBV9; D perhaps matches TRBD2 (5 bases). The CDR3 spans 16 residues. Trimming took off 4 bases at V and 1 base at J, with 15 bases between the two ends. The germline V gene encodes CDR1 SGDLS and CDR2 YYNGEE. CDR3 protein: CASSLREGSSYNEQFF. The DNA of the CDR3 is TGTGCCAGCAGCCTGAGGGAAGGCAGTTCCTACAATGAGCAGTTCTTC.

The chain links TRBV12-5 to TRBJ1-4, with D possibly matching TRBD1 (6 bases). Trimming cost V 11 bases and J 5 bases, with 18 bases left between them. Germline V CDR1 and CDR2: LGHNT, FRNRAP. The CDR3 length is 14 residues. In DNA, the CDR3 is TGTGCTGGACCTACAGGGCGTAGAAATGAAAAACTGTTTTTT. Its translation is CAGPTGRRNEKLFF.

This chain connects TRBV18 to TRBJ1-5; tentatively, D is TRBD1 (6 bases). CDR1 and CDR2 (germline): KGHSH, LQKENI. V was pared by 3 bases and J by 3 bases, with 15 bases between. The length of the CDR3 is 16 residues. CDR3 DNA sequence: TGTGCCAGCTCACCCGGACAGAGGGGGAACAATCAGCCCCAGCATTTT. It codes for CASSPGQRGNNQPQHF.

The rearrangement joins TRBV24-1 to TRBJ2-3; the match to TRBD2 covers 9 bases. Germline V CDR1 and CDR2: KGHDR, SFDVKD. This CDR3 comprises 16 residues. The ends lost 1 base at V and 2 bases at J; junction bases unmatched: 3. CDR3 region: CATSDLGGGATDTQYF. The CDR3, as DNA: TGTGCCACCAGTGATTTAGGCGGGGGGGCCACAGATACGCAGTATTTT.

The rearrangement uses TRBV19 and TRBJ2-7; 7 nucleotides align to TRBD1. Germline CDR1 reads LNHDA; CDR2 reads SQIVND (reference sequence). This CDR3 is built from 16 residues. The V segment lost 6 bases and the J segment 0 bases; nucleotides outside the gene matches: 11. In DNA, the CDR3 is TGTGCCAGTAGGACCAACCAGGGGGATAGCTCCTACGAGCAGTACTTC. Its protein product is CASRTNQGDSSYEQYF.

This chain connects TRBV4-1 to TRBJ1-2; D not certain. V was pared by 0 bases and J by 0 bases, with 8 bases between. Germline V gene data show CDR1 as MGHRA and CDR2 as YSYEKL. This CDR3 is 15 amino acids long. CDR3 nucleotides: TGCGCCAGCAGCCAAGACCCGACAACTAACTATGGCTACACCTTC. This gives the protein CASSQDPTTNYGYTF.

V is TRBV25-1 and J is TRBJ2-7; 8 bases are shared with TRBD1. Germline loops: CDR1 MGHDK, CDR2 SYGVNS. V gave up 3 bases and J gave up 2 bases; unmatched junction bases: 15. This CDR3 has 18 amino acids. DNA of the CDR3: TGTGCCAGCAGTGATTCCCTCCTCCTACAGGGGGAAACCTACGAGCAGTACTTC. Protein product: CASSDSLLLQGETYEQYF.

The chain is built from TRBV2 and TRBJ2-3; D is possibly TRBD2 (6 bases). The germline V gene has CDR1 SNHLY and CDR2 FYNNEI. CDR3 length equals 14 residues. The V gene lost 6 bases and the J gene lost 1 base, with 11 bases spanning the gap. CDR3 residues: CASRTGGGTDTQYF. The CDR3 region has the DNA TGTGCCAGCAGGACGGGCGGGGGCACAGATACGCAGTATTTT.

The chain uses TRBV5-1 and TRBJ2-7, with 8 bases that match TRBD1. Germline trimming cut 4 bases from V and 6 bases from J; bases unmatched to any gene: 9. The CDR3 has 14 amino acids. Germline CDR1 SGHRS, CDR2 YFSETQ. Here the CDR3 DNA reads TGCGCCAGCAGCCGAATTACAGGGGGAACCGAGCAGTACTTC. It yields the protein CASSRITGGTEQYF.

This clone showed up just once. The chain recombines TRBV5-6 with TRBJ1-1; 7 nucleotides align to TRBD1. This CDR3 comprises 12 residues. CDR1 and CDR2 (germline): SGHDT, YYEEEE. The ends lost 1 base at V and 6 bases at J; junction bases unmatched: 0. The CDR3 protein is CASSLTGAEAFF. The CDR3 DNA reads TGTGCCAGCAGCTTGACAGGGGCTGAAGCTTTCTTT.

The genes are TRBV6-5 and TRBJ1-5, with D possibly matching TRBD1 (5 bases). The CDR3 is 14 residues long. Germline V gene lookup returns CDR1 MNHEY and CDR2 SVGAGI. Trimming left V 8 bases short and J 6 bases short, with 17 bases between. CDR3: CASRANGQGQPQHF. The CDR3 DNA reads TGTGCCAGCCGCGCGAACGGGCAGGGTCAGCCCCAGCATTTT.

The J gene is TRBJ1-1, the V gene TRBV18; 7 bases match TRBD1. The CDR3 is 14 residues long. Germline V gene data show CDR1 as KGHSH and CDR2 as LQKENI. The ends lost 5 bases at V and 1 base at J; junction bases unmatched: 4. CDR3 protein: CASSSGTANTEAFF. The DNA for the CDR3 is TGTGCCAGCTCATCCGGGACAGCGAACACTGAAGCTTTCTTT.

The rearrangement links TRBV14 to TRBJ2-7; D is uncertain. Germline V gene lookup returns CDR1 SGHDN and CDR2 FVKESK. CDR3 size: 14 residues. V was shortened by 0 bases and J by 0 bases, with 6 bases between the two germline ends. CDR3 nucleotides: TGTGCCAGCAGCCAAGAAATCAGCTCCTACGAGCAGTACTTC. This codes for CASSQEISSYEQYF.

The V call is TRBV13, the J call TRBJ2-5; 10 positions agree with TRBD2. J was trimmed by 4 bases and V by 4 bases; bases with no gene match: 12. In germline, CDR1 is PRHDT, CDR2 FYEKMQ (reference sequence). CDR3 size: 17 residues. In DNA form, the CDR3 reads TGTGCCAGCAGCTCAGGACTAGCGGACGCAGGAGGAGAGACCCAGTACTTC. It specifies CASSSGLADAGGETQYF.

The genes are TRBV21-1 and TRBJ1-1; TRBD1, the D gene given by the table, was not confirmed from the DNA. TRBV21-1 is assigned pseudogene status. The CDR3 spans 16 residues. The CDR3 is CARPDREVVMNTEAFF. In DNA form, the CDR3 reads TGTGCCAGGCCGGACAGGGAGGTTGTCATGAACACTGAAGCTTTCTTT.

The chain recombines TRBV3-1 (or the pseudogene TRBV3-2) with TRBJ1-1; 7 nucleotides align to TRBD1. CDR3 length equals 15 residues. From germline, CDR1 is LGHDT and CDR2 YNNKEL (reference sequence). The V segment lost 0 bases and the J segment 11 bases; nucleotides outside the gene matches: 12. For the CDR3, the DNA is TGTGCCAGCAGCCAAGATCACAGGGGCGATAGATGGGCTTTCTTT. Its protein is CASSQDHRGDRWAFF.

CDR3 residues: CASSKGRQGIHQETQYF. The CDR3 DNA is TGTGCCAGCAGCAAGGGACGACAGGGCATCCACCAAGAGACCCAGTACTTC. The gene calls are TRBV21-1 and TRBJ2-5; the D call of TRBD1 is as the table states it, not checked on the DNA. TRBV21-1 is noted as a pseudogene. This CDR3 comprises 17 residues.

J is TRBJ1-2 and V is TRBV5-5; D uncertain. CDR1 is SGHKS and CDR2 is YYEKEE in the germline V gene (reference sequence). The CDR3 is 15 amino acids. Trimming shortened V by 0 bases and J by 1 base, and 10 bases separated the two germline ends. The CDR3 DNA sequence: TGTGCCAGCAGCTTGGAAATGGGCCATAACTATGGCTACACCTTC. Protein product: CASSLEMGHNYGYTF.

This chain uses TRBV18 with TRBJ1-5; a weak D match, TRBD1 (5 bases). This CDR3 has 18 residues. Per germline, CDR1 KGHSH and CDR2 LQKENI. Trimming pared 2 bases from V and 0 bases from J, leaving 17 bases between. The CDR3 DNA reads TGTGCCAGCTCACCAGATTATAGGGGCCAATATAGCAATCAGCCCCAGCATTTT. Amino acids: CASSPDYRGQYSNQPQHF.

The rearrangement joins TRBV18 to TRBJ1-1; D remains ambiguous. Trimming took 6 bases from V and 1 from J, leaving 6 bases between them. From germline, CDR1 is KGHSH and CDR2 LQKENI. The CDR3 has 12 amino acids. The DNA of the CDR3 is TGTGCCAGCTCCCAACAGAACACTGAAGCTTTCTTT. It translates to CASSQQNTEAFF.

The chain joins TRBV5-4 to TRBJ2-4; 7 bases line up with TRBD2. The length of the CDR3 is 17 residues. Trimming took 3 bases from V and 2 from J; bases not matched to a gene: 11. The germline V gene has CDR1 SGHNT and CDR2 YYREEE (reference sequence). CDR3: CASSSGGGAGTKNIQYF. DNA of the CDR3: TGTGCCAGCAGCTCGGGAGGAGGAGCGGGAACCAAAAACATTCAGTACTTC.

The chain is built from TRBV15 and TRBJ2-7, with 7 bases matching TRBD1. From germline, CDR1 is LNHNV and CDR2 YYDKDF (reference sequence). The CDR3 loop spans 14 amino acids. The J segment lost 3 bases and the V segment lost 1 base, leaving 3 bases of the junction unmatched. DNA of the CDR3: TGTGCCACCAGCAGAGGGGGGACAGTCTACGAGCAGTACTTC. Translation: CATSRGGTVYEQYF.

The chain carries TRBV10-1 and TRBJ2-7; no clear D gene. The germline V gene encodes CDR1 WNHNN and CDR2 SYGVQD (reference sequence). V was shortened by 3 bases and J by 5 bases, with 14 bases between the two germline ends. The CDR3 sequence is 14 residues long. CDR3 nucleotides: TGCGCCAGCAGTGATCCCGGTCCTTTTAACGAGCAGTACTTC. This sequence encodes CASSDPGPFNEQYF.

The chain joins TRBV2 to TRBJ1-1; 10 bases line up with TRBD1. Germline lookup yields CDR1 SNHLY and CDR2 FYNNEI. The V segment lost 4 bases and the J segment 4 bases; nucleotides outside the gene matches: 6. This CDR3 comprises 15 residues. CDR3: CASSVYGQGVTEAFF. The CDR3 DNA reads TGTGCCAGCAGTGTCTACGGACAGGGGGTCACTGAAGCTTTCTTT.

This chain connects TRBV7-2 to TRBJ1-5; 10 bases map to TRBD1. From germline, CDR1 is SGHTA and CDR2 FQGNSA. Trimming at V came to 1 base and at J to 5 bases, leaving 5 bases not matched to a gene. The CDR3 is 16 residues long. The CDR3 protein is CASSLDGQGDHQPQHF. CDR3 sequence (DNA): TGTGCCAGCAGCTTAGATGGACAGGGGGACCATCAGCCCCAGCATTTT.

This chain's CDR3 is CASSRIGTSGGDLTDTQYF. The CDR3 DNA reads TGTGCCAGCAGCCGTATCGGGACTAGCGGGGGGGATCTCACAGATACGCAGTATTTT. The chain links TRBV7-9 to TRBJ2-3; TRBD2 matches at 16 bases. With 5 bases clipped from V and 2 bases from J, the junction kept 10 bases outside the gene matches. Germline CDR1 reads SEHNR; CDR2 reads FQNEAQ (reference sequence). There are 19 residues in the CDR3. Drawing the rest from reference TRBV7-9 and TRBJ2-3, the complete variable domain is DTGVSQNPRHKITKRGQNVTFRCDPISEHNRLYWYRQTLGQGPEFLTYFQNEAQLEKSRLLSDRFSAERPKGSFSTLEIQRTEQGDSAMYLCASSRIGTSGGDLTDTQYFGPGTRLTVL.